This T cell receptor beta chain was sequenced in a study of blood T cell repertoires in COVID-19. This CDR3 is built from 15 residues. The germline gives CDR1 SGHVS, CDR2 FQNEAQ. V trimming: 5 bases; J trimming: 5 bases; junction bases outside the gene matches: 10. Sequencing used immunoSEQ multiplex PCR; TCRdb keeps in-frame clones, though not all of them. The sample carries 75,000 to 90,000 clones, about nine tenths recorded once. Sequenced sample: peripheral blood. The receptor was isolated from a man between 18 and 29 years old with COVID-19, enrolled during active disease. The chain links TRBV7-8 to TRBJ2-5; 8 bases are a match to TRBD1. CDR3 coding DNA: TGTGCCAGCAGCCCGACCACAGGGGGGCGGGAGACCCAGTACTTC. The encoded protein is CASSPTTGGRETQYF.